Listed below are T cell receptor beta chains from one sample, sequenced in a study of blood T cell repertoires in COVID-19. Only in-frame clones appear in the TCRdb table, and some are missing; sequencing was by immunoSEQ multiplex PCR. The table has around 130,000 clones, almost 85% seen once. The sequenced sample consisted of peripheral blood. The source is a human donor in a cohort sampled during active COVID-19. Both conserved end residues are part of each CDR3. D genes are given only for firm matches. Size is stated for part of the rows, as once, few or many counts, or as a class when the clone is expanded.

d_gene,j_gene,abundance,v_gene,CDR3aa,CDR3nt
-,TRBJ1-1,-,TRBV9,CASTRQGGSEAFF,TGTGCCAGCACTCGGCAGGGAGGCTCTGAAGCTTTCTTT
-,TRBJ1-2,-,TRBV9,CASSAEGRGNYGYTF,TGTGCCAGCAGCGCCGAGGGTCGGGGAAACTATGGCTACACCTTC
TRBD1,TRBJ2-7,-,TRBV6-9,CASILNCYGTGISYEQYF,TGTGCCAGCATTCTCAATTGCTACGGGACAGGGATTTCCTACGAGCAGTACTTC
-,TRBJ2-3,few,TRBV3-1/TRBV3-2,CASSQDTGNTDTQYF,TGTGCCAGCAGCCAGGACACAGGGAACACAGATACGCAGTATTTT
-,TRBJ2-7,-,TRBV7-9,CASSFKRRLGDEQYF,TGTGCCAGCAGCTTTAAAAGGCGGCTCGGGGACGAGCAGTACTTC
TRBD1,TRBJ2-5,few,TRBV6-6,CASGRGPETQYF,TGTGCCAGCGGTAGGGGGCCAGAGACCCAGTACTTC
-,TRBJ2-7,-,TRBV30,CAWSSRGEQYF,TGTGCCTGGAGCTCTCGGGGCGAGCAGTACTTC
-,TRBJ2-2,-,TRBV7-6,CASSLVARTGELFF,TGTGCCAGCAGCTTAGTCGCGAGGACCGGGGAGCTGTTTTTT
TRBD1,TRBJ2-1,-,TRBV13,CASSTDRGYNEQFF,TGTGCCAGCAGCACCGACAGGGGATACAATGAGCAGTTCTTC
-,TRBJ1-5,-,TRBV5-6,CASSFMRDQPQHF,TGTGCCAGCAGCTTCATGAGGGATCAGCCCCAGCATTTT
-,TRBJ2-3,-,TRBV10-1,CASSPGSLTDTQYF,TGCGCCAGCAGTCCAGGGTCGCTTACAGATACGCAGTATTTT
-,TRBJ1-2,-,TRBV5-1,CASSSVARTPNYGYTF,TGCGCCAGCAGCTCGGTGGCACGGACTCCGAACTATGGCTACACCTTC
TRBD1,TRBJ1-2,-,TRBV6-5,CASSTQQGADYGYTF,TGTGCCAGCAGTACACAGCAGGGGGCGGACTATGGCTACACCTTC
TRBD1,TRBJ2-5,-,TRBV5-1,CASSLGQGLETQYF,TGCGCCAGCAGCTTGGGACAGGGTTTGGAGACCCAGTACTTC
-,TRBJ2-1,-,TRBV3-1/TRBV3-2,CASSQAGGLRGNEQFF,TGTGCCAGCAGTCAAGCGGGCGGGCTACGAGGAAATGAGCAGTTCTTC
TRBD1,TRBJ1-5,-,TRBV12-5,CASGSLSAGTGGYQPQHF,TGTGCTAGTGGTTCCCTATCCGCAGGGACAGGGGGCTATCAGCCCCAGCATTTT
-,TRBJ2-2,-,TRBV19,CASRGQGGTGELFF,TGTGCCAGTAGGGGCCAGGGCGGCACCGGGGAGCTGTTTTTT
-,TRBJ1-5,-,TRBV19,CASSITGEGQPQHF,TGTGCCAGTAGTATCACGGGGGAAGGACAGCCCCAGCATTTT
-,TRBJ2-1,-,TRBV5-1,CASSLTGETYNEQFF,TGCGCCAGCAGCTTGACGGGGGAAACCTACAATGAGCAGTTCTTC
-,TRBJ2-3,few,TRBV6-5,CASRLSRTDTQYF,TGTGCCAGCAGACTTTCCCGCACAGATACGCAGTATTTT
TRBD2,TRBJ2-3,few,TRBV5-4,CASSLAGGLALDTQYF,TGTGCCAGCAGCTTGGCGGGGGGACTAGCGTTAGATACGCAGTATTTT
-,TRBJ2-3,-,TRBV7-2,CASSLRDTQYF,TGTGCCAGCAGCTTGAGAGATACGCAGTATTTT
TRBD2,TRBJ2-5,few,TRBV9,CASSVAAGVQETQYF,TGTGCCAGCAGCGTGGCAGCGGGGGTCCAAGAGACCCAGTACTTC
-,TRBJ2-7,-,TRBV30,CAWKVNRTFPYEQYF,TGTGCCTGGAAGGTAAACCGGACATTCCCCTACGAGCAGTACTTC
-,TRBJ2-2,-,TRBV2,CASRTENTGELFF,TGTGCCAGCCGGACAGAGAACACCGGGGAGCTGTTTTTT
-,TRBJ2-7,-,TRBV19,CASREDGIYEQYF,TGTGCCAGTAGAGAGGACGGGATCTACGAGCAGTACTTC
TRBD1,TRBJ1-4,-,TRBV5-6,CASSRWTGGNEKLFF,TGTGCCAGCAGCCGCTGGACAGGCGGTAATGAAAAACTGTTTTTT
TRBD2,TRBJ2-3,-,TRBV9,CASSVVPGGATDTQYF,TGTGCCAGCAGCGTAGTACCGGGGGGGGCGACAGATACGCAGTATTTT
-,TRBJ1-2,-,TRBV19,CASTPPQRVANYGYTF,TGTGCCAGTACCCCCCCTCAGCGGGTAGCTAACTATGGCTACACCTTC